The 17 T cell receptor beta chains reported below all come from one sample, sequenced in a study of CD8 T cells in ankylosing spondylitis. TCRdb reprocessed the 5' RACE reads with MiXCR, giving one entry per CDR3 protein. The table has under 400,000 distinct CDR3 sequences, around 10% seen once. Sequencing was done on a sample of blood, either unsorted or a sorted T cell fraction (not recorded which). Every receptor here comes from a female donor with ankylosing spondylitis or in good health (not recorded which).

This clonotype was seen repeatedly, ten times or more. The V and J genes are TRBV28 and TRBJ1-4; TRBD1 matches 7 bases. Trimming at V came to 9 bases and at J to 6 bases, leaving 10 bases not matched to a gene. CDR1 is MDHEN, CDR2 SYDVKM, per germline. This CDR3 has 14 amino acids. This CDR3 is CASSRQGVDEKLFF. CDR3 DNA sequence: TGTGCCAGTTCGAGACAGGGCGTTGATGAAAAACTGTTTTTT.

This clonotype was counted at least ten times. The chain links TRBV28 to TRBJ1-1, with D maybe TRBD1 (5 bases). Looked up from germline, CDR1 is MDHEN and CDR2 is SYDVKM. V lost 2 bases to trimming and J lost 10 bases, with 17 bases between them. The CDR3 has 14 amino acids. This CDR3 reads CASSLSITGGAAFF. CDR3 nucleotide sequence: TGTGCCAGCAGTTTAAGTATCACAGGTGGGGCAGCTTTCTTT.

The V gene is TRBV6-1, the J gene TRBJ2-1; TRBD1 agrees at 8 bases. Germline lookup yields CDR1 MNHNS and CDR2 SASEGT. V shed 3 bases and J 4 bases; nucleotides not matched to a gene: 5. CDR3 length: 15 amino acids. CDR3 coding DNA: TGTGCCAGCAGTGACAGGGGGCGCGGGTACAATGAGCAGTTCTTC. This gives the protein CASSDRGRGYNEQFF.

This clonotype was found many times. V and J are TRBV27 and TRBJ2-1; D unclear. Between the trimmed V and J ends, which lost 5 bases and 10 bases, there was a span of 18 bases. Germline CDR1 is MNHEY and CDR2 is SMNVEV (reference sequence). The CDR3 spans 14 residues. CDR3 in DNA: TGTGCCAGCAGTCGCTTCTCACTGACCCCGGAGCAGTTCTTC. Translated: CASSRFSLTPEQFF.

The sample holds many counts of this clonotype. This chain uses TRBV5-1 with TRBJ1-6; TRBD1 matches 7 bases. The CDR3 spans 19 residues. Germline V gene sequence: CDR1 SGHRS, CDR2 YFSETQ. The V segment lost 0 bases and the J segment 7 bases; nucleotides outside the gene matches: 16. CDR3 in amino acids: CASSLDIGRAGGPNSPLHF. For the CDR3, the DNA is TGCGCCAGCAGCTTGGATATTGGCCGAGCAGGGGGACCAAATTCACCCCTCCACTTT.

CDR3 amino acids: CASRNSGRAAGELFF. CDR3 nucleotides: TGTGCCAGCAGAAACAGCGGGAGGGCCGCCGGGGAGCTGTTTTTT. V gene TRBV7-2 combines with J gene TRBJ2-2, with TRBD2 identical over 10 bases. The V gene's germline CDR1 is SGHTA and CDR2 FQGNSA. The CDR3 totals 15 residues. The V and J ends lost 6 bases and 6 bases, in that order; junction bases with no gene match: 7.

There are many counts of this clonotype. The chain employs TRBV4-2 and TRBJ1-6, with a tentative D call TRBD1 (5 bases). Germline CDR1 reads LGHNA; CDR2 reads YNFKEQ. This CDR3 has 16 residues. Deletions cut 0 bases from V and 9 bases from J, with 15 bases between. DNA of the CDR3: TGTGCCAGCAGCCAAGATTCCAGCAGGGCTGGTTCACCCCTCCACTTT. It translates to CASSQDSSRAGSPLHF.

The sample holds many counts of this clonotype. This sequence joins TRBV12-3 or TRBV12-4 and TRBJ2-1; tentatively, D is TRBD1 or TRBD2 (5 bases each). The CDR3 is 14 amino acids. V was pared by 6 bases and J by 7 bases, with 16 bases between. The CDR3 coding sequence is TGTGCCAGCAGGGACTCCGGGACCCAAAATGAGCAGTTCTTC. Amino acid sequence: CASRDSGTQNEQFF.

This chain links TRBV5-5 with TRBJ1-4, with D tentatively TRBD1 (6 bases). CDR3 length equals 16 residues. V lost 4 bases to trimming and J lost 2 bases, with 15 bases between them. Germline lookup yields CDR1 SGHKS and CDR2 YYEKEE (reference sequence). The DNA for the CDR3 is TGTGCCAGCAGCCCTGGAGGGGGAAGGACTAATGAAAAACTGTTTTTT. This translates into CASSPGGGRTNEKLFF.

This clonotype appeared many times. This chain joins TRBV29-1 and TRBJ2-7; possibly TRBD1 for D (5 bases). V was pared by 4 bases and J by 0 bases, with 10 bases between. This CDR3 comprises 13 residues. Germline loops: CDR1 SQVTM, CDR2 ANQGSEA. The chain's CDR3 is CSVADSFSYEQYF. CDR3 nucleotide sequence: TGCAGCGTTGCCGACAGCTTCTCCTACGAGCAGTACTTC.

This clonotype was counted at least ten times. This sequence joins TRBV20-1 and TRBJ1-1, with D unclear. CDR1 is DFQATT and CDR2 is SNEGSKA in the germline V gene (reference sequence). This CDR3 contains 13 residues. Trimming took 5 bases from V and 0 from J, leaving 10 bases between them. The CDR3: CSAANRLNTEAFF. The CDR3 nucleotides are TGCAGTGCTGCGAACCGATTGAACACTGAAGCTTTCTTT.

This clonotype has a count of ten or more. The chain couples TRBV24-1 to TRBJ1-2, with TRBD1 identical over 7 bases. The CDR3 runs 16 residues. V lost 3 bases to trimming and J lost 2 bases; unmatched junction nucleotides: 8. Germline V gene data show CDR1 as KGHDR and CDR2 as SFDVKD. CDR3 protein: CATSDAAGTANYGYTF. The CDR3 DNA sequence: TGTGCCACCAGTGATGCCGCCGGGACAGCCAACTATGGCTACACCTTC.

This clonotype has a count of ten or more. The chain joins TRBV28 to TRBJ1-5; D is perhaps TRBD1 (5 bases). Trimming stripped 3 bases from V and 5 bases from J, with 8 bases between. Germline CDR1 is MDHEN and CDR2 is SYDVKM. The CDR3 runs to 13 residues. CDR3 sequence reads: CASSFGGDQPQHF. DNA of the CDR3: TGTGCCAGCAGTTTTGGAGGGGATCAGCCCCAGCATTTT.

This clonotype was counted at least ten times. CDR3 sequence: CASSPEGRDTEAFF. CDR3 sequence (DNA): TGCGCCAGCAGCCCCGAAGGCAGGGACACTGAAGCTTTCTTT. The chain employs TRBV5-1 and TRBJ1-1; TRBD1 might be the D (5 bases). In germline, CDR1 is SGHRS, CDR2 YFSETQ. This CDR3 comprises 14 residues. V gave up 4 bases and J gave up 3 bases, with 13 bases separating them.

As for this clonotype: Here the CDR3 omits its conserved ending phenylalanine or tryptophan, so a read error is the likely source. The chain carries TRBV20-1 and TRBJ1-1, with 9 bases matching TRBD1. V lost 6 bases, J lost 0 bases, and 2 bases stayed unmatched. This CDR3 contains 13 residues. Germline V CDR1 and CDR2: DFQATT, SNEGSKA (reference sequence). The CDR3 here is CSAGQGLNTEAFL. The CDR3, as DNA: TGCAGTGCCGGACAGGGGCTGAACACTGAAGCTTTCCTT.

This clonotype was recorded many times. The J gene is TRBJ2-5, the V gene TRBV6-5; D uncertain. Germline V gene lookup returns CDR1 MNHEY and CDR2 SVGAGI. V lost 0 bases to trimming and J lost 1 base, with 6 bases between them. This CDR3 has 14 amino acids. CDR3 residues: CASSYSEFQETQYF. In nucleotides, the CDR3 is TGTGCCAGCAGTTACTCCGAGTTCCAAGAGACCCAGTACTTC.

There are many counts of this clonotype. The chain recombines TRBV28 with TRBJ2-7; tentatively, D is TRBD1 (6 bases). This CDR3 has 12 amino acids. V was trimmed by 6 bases and J by 5 bases, leaving 11 bases between them. Germline assignment: CDR1 MDHEN and CDR2 SYDVKM. The CDR3 nucleotides are TGTGCCAGCAGCTGGACAGACAACGAGCAGTACTTC. This gives the protein CASSWTDNEQYF.